This T cell receptor (beta chain) originates from a study of T cells in Graves' hyperthyroidism and ophthalmopathy. The study's findings and limits: A median around six months before onset, the model predicted ophthalmopathy. Peripheral blood also featured most of the thyroid clonotypes expanded above 0.001.

This clonotype showed up many times. The antigen remains undetermined. Researchers took RNA transcripts and amplified the TCR beta CDR3 regions from them. The study used the HTBI primer set for a first-round RT-PCR of the TCR CDR3. Using its own MiXCR run on the multiplex PCR reads, TCRdb lists one record per CDR3 protein. The sample consists of around 350,000 distinct CDR3 sequences, about a fifth of them appearing once. Germline CDR1 and CDR2: KGHSH and LQKENI. CDR3 size: 15 residues. The trim removed 3 bases at V and 4 bases at J, leaving 8 bases unmatched. Graves' hyperthyroidism was deemed stable absent ophthalmopathy progression within 18 months. Clinicians diagnosed patients from clinical symptoms, serum thyroxine and TRAb, thyroid ultrasound and orbital computed tomography.

The V gene is TRBV18, the J gene TRBJ2-5; 7 bases map to TRBD1. The receptor's source is a woman aged 18-29 years with Graves' hyperthyroidism. The specimen was blood. In nucleotides, the CDR3 is TGTGCCAGCTCACCGGCCAGACAGGGTTCAGAGACCCAGTACTTC. This codes for CASSPARQGSETQYF.